Listed here are 32 T cell receptor beta chains from one sample, sequenced in a study of blood T cell repertoires in COVID-19. Produced via immunoSEQ multiplex PCR; TCRdb's table is partial and in-frame only. Altogether under 200,000 clones are present, 70% to 90% being singletons, with the ten largest covering less than 1%. Sequencing was carried out using peripheral blood. These receptors were taken from a young man with acute or convalescent COVID-19.

The gene calls are TRBV30 and TRBJ2-3; D is unresolved. Trimming shortened V by 2 bases and J by 6 bases, and 12 bases separated the two germline ends. Germline loops: CDR1 GTSNPN, CDR2 SVGIG (reference sequence). The length of the CDR3 is 13 residues. Here the CDR3 reads CAWSTGNLDTQYF. The CDR3 DNA sequence: TGTGCCTGGAGTACGGGTAACCTTGATACGCAGTATTTT.

The chain recombines TRBV4-1 with TRBJ1-1, with unresolved D. CDR1 is MGHRA, CDR2 YSYEKL, per germline. V shed 0 bases and J shed 0 bases, with 8 bases lying between them. The CDR3 has 15 residues. The CDR3 region is CASSQEWQLNTEAFF. CDR3 in DNA: TGCGCCAGCAGCCAAGAGTGGCAGTTGAACACTGAAGCTTTCTTT.

The chain employs TRBV5-1 and TRBJ2-7; 10 positions match TRBD2. The junction had 9 bases not matched to a gene; V was cut back by 3 bases and J by 6 bases. Germline V CDR1 and CDR2: SGHRS, YFSETQ. This CDR3 has 15 residues. CDR3 sequence: CASSSSSGGALEQYF. The CDR3 DNA reads TGCGCCAGCAGCTCCTCGAGCGGGGGGGCCCTCGAGCAGTACTTC.

The rearrangement links TRBV5-1 to TRBJ2-3; TRBD2 matches at 10 bases. V was pared by 0 bases and J by 5 bases, with 6 bases of the junction left unmatched. The CDR3 is 16 residues long. CDR1 is SGHRS, CDR2 YFSETQ, per germline. CDR3: CASSLERGGLGDTQYF. Written as DNA, the CDR3 is TGCGCCAGCAGCTTGGAGCGGGGGGGCCTAGGAGATACGCAGTATTTT. Based on the CDR3 plus reference TRBV5-1 and TRBJ2-3, the full variable domain is KAGVTQTPRYLIKTRGQQVTLSCSPISGHRSVSWYQQTPGQGLQFLFEYFSETQRNKGNFPGRFSGRQFSNSRSEMNVSTLELGDSALYLCASSLERGGLGDTQYFGPGTRLTVL.

The chain joins TRBV9 to TRBJ1-4, with a possible D match to TRBD1 (5 bases). CDR1 is SGDLS, CDR2 YYNGEE, per germline. Trimming took 0 bases from V and 8 from J, leaving 14 bases between them. This CDR3 spans 15 amino acids. CDR3 sequence: CASSVGAGQVEKLFF. CDR3 coding DNA: TGTGCCAGCAGCGTAGGGGCAGGGCAGGTAGAAAAACTGTTTTTT.

The V call is TRBV4-1, the J call TRBJ1-4; D unclear. This CDR3 comprises 17 residues. Germline V gene sequence: CDR1 MGHRA, CDR2 YSYEKL. Deletions cut 1 base from V and 4 bases from J, with 16 bases between. The DNA for the CDR3 is TGCGCCAGCAGCCAAGCAAATACCGGGAGATTTAATGAAAAACTGTTTTTT. Protein: CASSQANTGRFNEKLFF.

V usage is TRBV5-4 and J usage is TRBJ2-3; D might be TRBD1 (5 bases). This CDR3 is built from 17 residues. Germline V gene data show CDR1 as SGHNT and CDR2 as YYREEE (reference sequence). V lost 0 bases and J lost 1, with 15 bases in between. The CDR3 loop is CASSLETLGVGTDTQYF. The CDR3 nucleotides are TGTGCCAGCAGCTTGGAAACGCTAGGGGTTGGCACAGATACGCAGTATTTT. Using reference TRBV5-4 and TRBJ2-3 for the parts outside the CDR3, the full variable domain is ETGVTQSPTHLIKTRGQQVTLRCSSQSGHNTVSWYQQALGQGPQFIFQYYREEENGRGNFPPRFSGLQFPNYSSELNVNALELDDSALYLCASSLETLGVGTDTQYFGPGTRLTVL.

This sequence joins TRBV24-1 and TRBJ2-6; D possibly corresponds to TRBD2 (6 bases). The V end lost 4 bases, the J end lost 4 bases, and 19 bases lay between the germline ends. The CDR3 extends over 18 amino acids. Per germline, CDR1 KGHDR and CDR2 SFDVKD. CDR3 DNA: TGTGCCACCAGTGACCCGGGTCGAGGGACTTACGGGGCCAACGTCCTGACTTTC. Its translation: CATSDPGRGTYGANVLTF.

This clone was observed a few times. V and J are TRBV5-1 and TRBJ1-1, with 7 bases lining up with TRBD1. Germline V gene lookup returns CDR1 SGHRS and CDR2 YFSETQ. This CDR3 has 16 residues. J was trimmed by 3 bases and V by 2 bases; bases with no gene match: 10. CDR3 in amino acids: CASSLMAGGQHTEAFF. The DNA for the CDR3 is TGCGCCAGCAGCTTAATGGCAGGGGGACAGCACACTGAAGCTTTCTTT.

This rearrangement joins TRBV18 to TRBJ2-5; D gene unclear. V lost 3 bases and J 2 bases, leaving 7 bases between the germline ends. In germline, CDR1 is KGHSH, CDR2 LQKENI. This CDR3 comprises 13 residues. The CDR3 DNA reads TGTGCCAGCTCACCCAGATCTCAAGAGACCCAGTACTTC. Protein: CASSPRSQETQYF. The entire variable domain, with the rest obtained from reference TRBV18 and TRBJ2-5, is as follows: NAGVMQNPRHLVRRRGQEARLRCSPMKGHSHVYWYRQLPEEGLKFMVYLQKENIIDESGMPKERFSAEFPKEGPSILRIQQVVRGDSAAYFCASSPRSQETQYFGPGTRLLVL.

The chain carries TRBV9 and TRBJ1-2; possibly TRBD1 for D (6 bases). The CDR3 runs 17 residues. V was clipped by 0 bases and J by 0 bases, with 15 bases between them. Germline values: CDR1 SGDLS, CDR2 YYNGEE. CDR3: CASSVATGYKTNYGYTF. CDR3 DNA: TGTGCCAGCAGCGTAGCCACAGGGTATAAAACTAACTATGGCTACACCTTC.

The chain has TRBV28 and TRBJ1-1, with 8 bases fitting TRBD1. Germline CDR1 and CDR2: MDHEN and SYDVKM. V trimming: 4 bases; J trimming: 5 bases; junction bases outside the gene matches: 6. The CDR3 is 14 residues long. The CDR3 nucleotides read TGTGCCAGCAGTTCCTGGACAGGGACGACTGAAGCTTTCTTT. Protein sequence: CASSSWTGTTEAFF.

This clone was counted only a few times. J is TRBJ1-5 and V is TRBV21-1. TRBV21-1 counts as a pseudogene. The CDR3 has 17 amino acids. CDR3 region: CASTPGEGVDSNQPQHF. As DNA, the CDR3 is TGTGCCAGCACCCCTGGGGAGGGGGTAGATAGCAATCAGCCCCAGCATTTT.

This chain joins TRBV9 and TRBJ2-3; weak D call: TRBD1 (6 bases). Trimming removed 1 base from V and 0 bases from J, with 9 bases in between. The germline CDR1 and CDR2 sequences are SGDLS and YYNGEE. This CDR3 comprises 15 residues. CDR3 in DNA: TGTGCCAGCAGCGTAACAGGGTCCAGCACAGATACGCAGTATTTT. It yields the protein CASSVTGSSTDTQYF. The variable domain in full, with the rest retrieved from reference TRBV9 and TRBJ2-3, is DSGVTQTPKHLITATGQRVTLRCSPRSGDLSVYWYQQSLDQGLQFLIQYYNGEERAKGNILERFSAQQFPDLHSELNLSSLELGDSALYFCASSVTGSSTDTQYFGPGTRLTVL.

The count of this clone is one. V and J are TRBV28 and TRBJ1-5; 7 bases agree with TRBD1. The CDR3 is 17 amino acids. Germline V gives CDR1 MDHEN, CDR2 SYDVKM. Trimming took 1 base from V and 5 from J; bases not matched to a gene: 11. The chain's CDR3 is CASSLYRGQKFHQPQHF. The CDR3 nucleotides read TGTGCCAGCAGTTTATACCGGGGACAGAAGTTTCATCAGCCCCAGCATTTT.

The rearrangement uses TRBV12-3 or TRBV12-4 and TRBJ1-1, with D possibly matching TRBD1 (5 bases). The CDR3 extends over 13 amino acids. Between the trimmed V and J ends, which lost 3 bases and 3 bases, there was a span of 8 bases. The CDR3 nucleotides read TGTGCCAGCAGTTTTGGGGGGGACACTGAAGCTTTCTTT. Translation gives CASSFGGDTEAFF.

The chain links TRBV6-1 to TRBJ1-3; no clear D gene. The CDR3 length is 14 residues. Germline lookup yields CDR1 MNHNS and CDR2 SASEGT. Trimming stripped 2 bases from V and 1 base from J, with 6 bases between. The CDR3 DNA sequence: TGTGCCAGCAGTGAAAGGGAGTCTGGAAACACCATATATTTT. Its protein is CASSERESGNTIYF.

V usage is TRBV7-8 and J usage is TRBJ1-2, with TRBD1 as a possible D gene (5 bases). The germline CDR1 and CDR2 sequences are SGHVS and FQNEAQ. Trimming shortened V by 1 base and J by 6 bases, and 18 bases separated the two germline ends. The CDR3 loop spans 16 amino acids. The CDR3, as DNA: TGTGCCAGCAGCTTAGAAAGGGTCAGGGCGTTGGATGGCTACACCTTC. Its translation: CASSLERVRALDGYTF.

The chain has TRBV6-1 and TRBJ1-2; possible D gene TRBD1, 5 bases. This CDR3 is 14 amino acids long. Germline V gene sequence: CDR1 MNHNS, CDR2 SASEGT. V lost 5 bases to trimming and J lost 7 bases, with 17 bases between them. The CDR3 DNA sequence: TGTGCCAGCAGTTATGGGCAAGGGGTTGGTGGCTACACCTTC. This codes for CASSYGQGVGGYTF.

The J gene is TRBJ1-1, the V gene TRBV10-3; 8 positions agree with TRBD1. V was clipped by 0 bases and J by 7 bases; unmatched bases: 10. CDR1 and CDR2 (germline): ENHRY, SYGVKD. The CDR3 is 16 residues long. The CDR3 nucleotides read TGTGCCATCAGTGAGTCTGGGAATCAGGGGGCGGGTGAAGCTTTCTTT. Amino acid sequence: CAISESGNQGAGEAFF.

The chain has TRBV6-5 and TRBJ2-1; maybe TRBD2 (7 bases). The V end lost 6 bases, the J end lost 6 bases, and 18 bases lay between the germline ends. This CDR3 is 15 amino acids long. Germline CDR1 MNHEY, CDR2 SVGAGI. CDR3 coding DNA: TGTGCCAGCAGGGGCCGGAGGGGGGGCATCAATGAGCAGTTCTTC. Amino acids: CASRGRRGGINEQFF.

The J gene is TRBJ1-1, the V gene TRBV9, with 8 bases that match TRBD1. Germline V gene sequence: CDR1 SGDLS, CDR2 YYNGEE. J lost 4 bases, V lost 4 bases, and 12 bases had no gene match. The CDR3 runs to 16 residues. The CDR3 DNA reads as TGTGCCAGCAGCCGTTCGACAGGGGATTTTCTCACTGAAGCTTTCTTT. Its protein is CASSRSTGDFLTEAFF.

The chain carries TRBV6-1 and TRBJ1-1, with D maybe TRBD1 (5 bases). Germline-derived CDR1 and CDR2 are MNHNS and SASEGT. The V and J ends lost 3 bases and 0 bases respectively, with 11 bases between them. The CDR3 contains 15 residues. The CDR3 nucleotides read TGTGCCAGCAGTGATGCGACAGTCATGAACACTGAAGCTTTCTTT. Translating it yields CASSDATVMNTEAFF.

The chain joins TRBV6-5 to TRBJ1-1; D remains unclear. CDR3 length equals 12 residues. V was clipped by 6 bases and J by 3 bases, with 8 bases between them. The V gene's germline CDR1 is MNHEY and CDR2 SVGAGI. The CDR3 bases are TGTGCCAGCAGCCGCCGGGACACTGAAGCTTTCTTT. This gives the protein CASSRRDTEAFF.

The genes are TRBV24-1 and TRBJ2-1, with 12 bases that match TRBD1. Germline CDR1 reads KGHDR; CDR2 reads SFDVKD. The length of the CDR3 is 16 residues. Unmatched junction bases numbered 6, after V lost 4 bases and J lost 6 bases. The DNA for the CDR3 is TGTGCCACCAGTGACCGCGGGACAGGGGGCTTCAATGAGCAGTTCTTC. Encoded protein: CATSDRGTGGFNEQFF.

The chain recombines TRBV3-1 (or the pseudogene TRBV3-2) with TRBJ1-1; D ambiguous. The CDR3 extends over 14 amino acids. Trimming removed 0 bases at V and 0 bases at J, with 5 bases between. Germline V CDR1 and CDR2: LGHDT, YNNKEL (reference sequence). CDR3 in DNA: TGTGCCAGCAGCCAAGACAGATTGAACACTGAAGCTTTCTTT. It codes for CASSQDRLNTEAFF.

V gene TRBV4-1 combines with J gene TRBJ2-7; D remains unclear. The germline gives CDR1 MGHRA, CDR2 YSYEKL. The CDR3 sequence is 15 residues long. Trimming took 4 bases from V and 4 from J, leaving 17 bases between them. Written as DNA, the CDR3 is TGCGCCAGCAGCCGTGATCCAGGCGACGGATACGAGCAGTACGTC. It encodes CASSRDPGDGYEQYV.

The CDR3 nucleotides read TGTGCCAGCAGCCTAGGACTAGCGGATAGCACAGATACGCAGTATTTT. This codes for CASSLGLADSTDTQYF. This chain connects TRBV5-6 to TRBJ2-3; TRBD2 matches 10 bases. The germline gives CDR1 SGHDT, CDR2 YYEEEE. V lost 4 bases and J lost 0; bases outside the gene matches: 5. CDR3 length: 16 amino acids.

The chain links TRBV4-1 to TRBJ1-1; 9 positions agree with TRBD1. Germline V CDR1 and CDR2: MGHRA, YSYEKL. V was pared by 3 bases and J by 6 bases, with 14 bases of the junction left unmatched. The CDR3 is made up of 17 amino acids. CDR3 nucleotides: TGCGCCAGCAGCCAGACAATCCTCGAACAGGGGGCACCTGAAGCTTTCTTT. It is translated as CASSQTILEQGAPEAFF.

In DNA, the CDR3 is TGTGCCAGTAATCCACAGGCCTCTGGAAACACCATATATTTT. It yields the protein CASNPQASGNTIYF. This chain links TRBV19 with TRBJ1-3, with a tentative D call TRBD1 (5 bases). Germline CDR1 LNHDA, CDR2 SQIVND (reference sequence). This CDR3 comprises 14 residues. Trimming stripped 7 bases from V and 0 bases from J, with 10 bases between.

The chain employs TRBV5-1 and TRBJ2-1; 12 positions agree with TRBD2. CDR1 is SGHRS and CDR2 is YFSETQ in the germline V gene. The trim removed 0 bases at V and 2 bases at J, leaving 0 bases unmatched. The length of the CDR3 is 16 residues. CDR3 DNA: TGCGCCAGCAGCTTGGGACTAGCGGGGGCCTACAATGAGCAGTTCTTC. Translating it yields CASSLGLAGAYNEQFF. Together with reference TRBV5-1 and TRBJ2-1, the CDR3 gives the full variable domain: KAGVTQTPRYLIKTRGQQVTLSCSPISGHRSVSWYQQTPGQGLQFLFEYFSETQRNKGNFPGRFSGRQFSNSRSEMNVSTLELGDSALYLCASSLGLAGAYNEQFFGPGTRLTVL.

The chain combines TRBV7-3 with TRBJ1-3, with 8 bases lining up with TRBD1. Germline trimming cut 9 bases from V and 1 base from J; bases unmatched to any gene: 8. The germline gives CDR1 SGHTA, CDR2 FQGTGA. The CDR3 runs to 15 residues. For the CDR3, the DNA is TGTGCCAGTGGAGAACAGGGGGGATCTGGAAACACCATATATTTT. Translating it yields CASGEQGGSGNTIYF. The full variable domain, with the rest looked up from reference TRBV7-3 and TRBJ1-3, is GAGVSQTPSNKVTEKGKYVELRCDPISGHTALYWYRQSLGQGPEFLIYFQGTGAADDSGLPNDRFFAVRPEGSVSTLKIQRTERGDSAVYLCASGEQGGSGNTIYFGEGSWLTVV.